This TCR beta chain was sequenced for a study of cytomegalovirus exposure and HLA in healthy donors (dated by TCRdb to the late 2010s). About the investigation overall: An earlier analysis of some 550 of the donors reported 250 to 300 Gb of sequence data and 117 million unique TCR beta sequences from 150 million to 200 million T cells. Among the approximately 400 genotyped donors, around 79% belonged to the genetic ancestry cluster associated with self-reported Caucasian donors. The study used immunosequencing to profile the T cell repertoires of approximately 640 subjects and linked those repertoires to cytomegalovirus serostatus. Because of strong linkage in the cohort, five DR-DQ haplotypes were treated as single units for association and clustering. In an earlier analysis of 587 of the donors, high-throughput TCR beta sequencing was used to judge whether each TCR beta V gene segment behaved as functional or pseudogenic. A separate validation cohort of approximately 120 different subjects was used in addition to the roughly 720-subject first cohort. High-throughput TCR immunosequencing, statistical association of individual TCRs with disease status, and machine learning were combined to predict cytomegalovirus infection status. The study aimed to test whether cataloging public T cell receptors could reveal signatures of past pathogen exposure. To study patterns of TCR occurrence, a later analysis re-analyzed previously published TCR beta repertoires from 666 donors and added high-resolution HLA genotyping. The number of typed donors differed by locus: 629-630 for A, B, C, DRB1 and DQB1; 522 for DQA1; around 580 for DPA1; and around 450 for DPB1. Alongside the repertoire data, information on donor age, sex, ethnicity and CMV serostatus was compiled. Genome-wide SNP genotypes for about 55% of the roughly 670 donors were used in a later genetic analysis, which treated that subset as a discovery cohort. An early release that covered around 590 HLA-typed donors contained about 300 gigabases of sequencing data and 65 million to 100 million unique TCR sequences. All discovery cohort repertoires had been generated on a single sequencing platform. Rather than drawing on any new phenotypic data, the later analysis identified candidate immune exposures from TCR beta sequences and the way those sequences occurred across donors. HLA typing covered class I and class II loci at four-digit resolution. Among roughly 400 genotyped donors of the cohort, an average of around 240,000 unique TCR beta nucleotide sequences was sequenced per donor, of which about 20% were non-productive.

As for this clone: Its antigen is not yet known. There are no base qualities to consult, and no much larger clone falls within one base.

Beyond this particular receptor, the publication reports: A later analysis found that HLA-associated TCR beta chains were more clonally expanded and had lower generation probabilities than equally common non-associated chains. In this cohort, only TCR beta chains were sequenced, and detectable features were limited by the absence of alpha or paired-chain data. In a later analysis, the rate of TCR association differed among HLA loci, with DRB1 alleles having the most associated TCRs and HLA-C alleles having the fewest. An earlier analysis of approximately 590 of the donors showed that most TCR beta V segments appeared in productive rearrangements either about 87% or about 30% of the time, which broadly matched IMGT annotations. A further reported finding was that TCR beta sequences accurately predicted the HLA-A and HLA-B alleles for most subjects in the first cohort. CMV serostatus was the only immune exposure information available for the cohort. Assigning TCR associations to individual alleles was difficult when HLA alleles, especially DR and DQ, strongly co-occurred. The earlier analysis of some 540 of the donors excluded seventeen rarely observed V segments, including chromosome 9 orphons, because counts were too low. A cluster of highly shared sequence variants was judged likely to be a technical artifact of the sequencing pipeline. The classifier was reported to diagnose cytomegalovirus status with high specificity and sensitivity in both the original and validation cohorts. Correlated functional status among segregating V segments might be attributable to linkage disequilibrium, but an unknown experimental factor could not be ruled out. A later analysis reported that several top co-occurrence clusters appeared linked to parvovirus B19, influenza, CMV and Epstein-Barr virus. Specific HLA alleles were associated with 15,000 to 20,000 TCR beta sequences at a false discovery rate of 0.05 in a later analysis. Some IMGT-functional V segments, including TRBV6-2 and TRBV6-3, could not be distinguished by the 87-base-pair reads and were therefore excluded. A few of the identified cytomegalovirus-associated TCR beta chains were confirmed in vitro to be specific for cytomegalovirus antigens. HLA typing was unavailable for some donors at each locus, so association tests used only the typed subset. The presence/absence analyses assumed that sequencing depth was roughly uniform across donors, and that assumption may not be true. A later analysis found that most CMV-associated TCR beta chains appeared HLA-restricted, with HLA associations seemingly driven largely by CMV exposure. Across donors, most TCR sequences were observed very rarely, whereas some public TCRs were present in many individuals. An association between a missense DCLRE1C variant and V-gene and J-gene trimming of TCR beta chains was found in a later genetic analysis and replicated in an independent cohort. In a later genetic analysis, fewer N-insertions in productive TCRs were reported among donors in an Asian-associated ancestry cluster than the 666-donor mean. The study listed approximately 150 TCR beta chains as associated with cytomegalovirus. It was suggested by the authors that the approach could potentially be generalized to other disease states and immunological phenotypes.

The CDR3 runs 15 residues from the cysteine to the phenylalanine. Only the CDR3 part of the read is kept: 45 bases, read in frame from the first base. From a lookup of the germline V gene, CDR1 and CDR2 are SQVTM and ANQGSEA. Trimming takes 5 bases from V and 2 bases from J, and the germline ends sit 17 bases apart. Library generation was performed with the immunoSEQ multiplex PCR assay. For the multiplex PCR, a mixture combining 60 forward primers for TCR Vbeta segments and 13 reverse primers for TCR Jbeta segments was used. Amplification of the CDR3 region of rearranged TCR beta genes was performed with a multiplex PCR assay on genomic DNA. Amplified TCR beta libraries were sequenced as 87-base-pair reads on the Illumina HiSeq System. As for the authors' bioinformatics: In a later analysis, 70 million to 95 million unique TCR beta chains were counted across the 690 or so repertoires, and roughly 10 million of these chains were shared by at least two donors. Raw reads were error-corrected and collapsed into unique sequences by a nearest-neighbor algorithm in which closely related sequences were merged to remove PCR and sequencing errors. CDR3 sequences were aligned to IMGT reference sequences to assign V, D and J gene segments. For a sequence to be retained, a match of at least six nucleotides to both a V gene segment and a J gene segment was required. Rearrangements were classified as productive when the CDR3 lacked stop codons and remained in frame with V and J, and all other rearrangements were classified as non-productive. CDR3 was defined according to IMGT convention as the region running from the second conserved V-encoded cysteine to the conserved J-encoded phenylalanine. In an earlier analysis of more than 550 of the donors, sequences lacking an unambiguous match to a single V gene segment were excluded. An earlier analysis of roughly 590 of the donors called V segments functional above 56.7% productive rearrangements and segregating when the between-donor standard deviation exceeded 5%. A statistical classification framework was developed to diagnose cytomegalovirus status using the catalog of TCR beta chain sequences. A later analysis assigned V and J genes by comparing TCR nucleotide sequences with IMGT/GENE-DB human TR gene sequences. The TCRdist pipeline was used in a later analysis to assign CDR3 sequences and most-parsimonious VDJ recombination scenarios. In a later analysis, each TCR beta chain was defined by its CDR3 amino acid sequence together with its V-gene family, and reads lacking a unique V-gene family were excluded. In a later analysis, nearly 600 highly shared, low-generation-probability nucleotide sequences were removed to address suspected cross-contamination and a sequencing artifact. For each public chain, a later analysis derived a clonal expansion index from normalized ranks of inferred template counts within each repertoire. A later analysis computed generation probabilities with a VDJ recombination model fitted to out-of-frame rearrangements, and checked the results against IGoR. In a later analysis, TCR-TCR, TCR-HLA and TCR-CMV co-occurrence was scored with hypergeometric tests, and a repertoire-size bias correction was applied to TCR pairs. False discovery rates were estimated in a later analysis by permuting HLA or CMV assignments 20 times. In a later analysis, co-occurring TCRs were grouped using DBSCAN, with TCRdist sequence similarity added in when clustering inside HLA-allele-positive subsets. Repertoires with fewer than 30,000 or more than 120,000 public chains were left out of co-occurrence clustering, as were a handful of repertoires with anomalous nucleotide sharing. TCRdb mirrors the immuneACCESS table, restricted to in-frame sequences. Some clones are absent from its copies; in checked studies, under half trace to an unresolved V gene, and the reason for the others is unknown. Clonal size and the V and J genes are those of that table, whereas D and trimming came from the DNA. The sample data list approximately 160,000 clones, and 84% of these were observed just once. The ten largest clones add up to around 4.9% of the sample.

The cohort comprised some 700 healthy bone marrow donors. Cohort members were all nominally healthy when sampled, although unrecorded immune exposures were likely present. The donor was CMV seronegative and was included in the group of under 450 seronegative cohort members. Each donor provided a peripheral blood sample, and peripheral blood mononuclear cells were used for TCR beta sequencing. The Qiagen DNeasy Blood Extraction Kit was used to extract genomic DNA from the blood cell samples. The V gene is TRBV29-1 and the J gene is TRBJ2-3; no D gene is confidently identified. This clonotype originated in a man between 18 and 29 years old in good health and CMV-seronegative. Sequencing was performed on PBMCs. The DNA sequence follows: TGCAGCGTTTCCCCAACCAACACCCCCACAGATACGCAGTATTTT. It translates to CSVSPTNTPTDTQYF.